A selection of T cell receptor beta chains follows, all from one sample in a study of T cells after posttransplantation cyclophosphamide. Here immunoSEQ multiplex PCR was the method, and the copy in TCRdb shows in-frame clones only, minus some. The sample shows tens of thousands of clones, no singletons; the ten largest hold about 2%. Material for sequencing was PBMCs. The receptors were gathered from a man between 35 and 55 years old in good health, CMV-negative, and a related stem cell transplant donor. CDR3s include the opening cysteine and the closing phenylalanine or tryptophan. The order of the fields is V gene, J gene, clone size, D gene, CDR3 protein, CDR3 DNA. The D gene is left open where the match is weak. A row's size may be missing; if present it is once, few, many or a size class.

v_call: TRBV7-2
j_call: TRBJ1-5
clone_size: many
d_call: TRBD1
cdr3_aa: CASSLSGGSNQPQHF
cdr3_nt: TGTGCCAGCAGCTTATCAGGGGGAAGCAATCAGCCCCAGCATTTT

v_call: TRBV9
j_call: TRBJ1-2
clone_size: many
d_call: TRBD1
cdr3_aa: CASSEGQGNYGYTF
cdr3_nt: TGTGCCAGCAGCGAGGGACAGGGGAATTATGGCTACACCTTC

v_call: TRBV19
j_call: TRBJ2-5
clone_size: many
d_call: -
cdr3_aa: CASSKGQGQETQYF
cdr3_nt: TGTGCCAGTAGTAAAGGTCAGGGCCAAGAGACCCAGTACTTC

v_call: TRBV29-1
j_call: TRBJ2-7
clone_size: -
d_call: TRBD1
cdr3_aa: CSVAGQAYEQYF
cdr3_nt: TGCAGCGTTGCCGGACAGGCCTACGAGCAGTACTTC

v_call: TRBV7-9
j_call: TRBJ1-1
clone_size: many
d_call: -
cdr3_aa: CASSPTENTEAFF
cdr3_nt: TGTGCCAGCAGCCCAACAGAGAACACTGAAGCTTTCTTT

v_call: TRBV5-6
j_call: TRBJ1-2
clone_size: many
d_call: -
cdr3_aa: CASSLAMVGHYGYTF
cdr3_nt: TGTGCCAGCAGCTTGGCCATGGTGGGGCACTATGGCTACACCTTC

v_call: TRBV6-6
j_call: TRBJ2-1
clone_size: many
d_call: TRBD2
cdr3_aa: CASWLVAGGPYNEQFF
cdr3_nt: TGTGCCAGCTGGCTTGTGGCGGGAGGGCCATACAATGAGCAGTTCTTC

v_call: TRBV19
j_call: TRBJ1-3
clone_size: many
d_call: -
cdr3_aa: CASRTSIFSGNTIYF
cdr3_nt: TGTGCCAGTAGGACTAGCATCTTCTCTGGAAACACCATATATTTT

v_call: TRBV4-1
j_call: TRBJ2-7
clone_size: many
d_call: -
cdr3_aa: CASSHGPYEQYF
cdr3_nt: TGCGCCAGCAGCCATGGGCCCTACGAGCAGTACTTC

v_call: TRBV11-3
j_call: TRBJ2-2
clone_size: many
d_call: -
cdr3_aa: CASSPHIGLGPTGELFF
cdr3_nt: TGTGCCAGCAGCCCCCACATAGGCCTAGGTCCCACCGGGGAGCTGTTTTTT

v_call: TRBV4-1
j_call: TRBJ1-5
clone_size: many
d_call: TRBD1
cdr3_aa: CASSHTQTGSEPQHF
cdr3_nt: TGCGCCAGCAGCCACACACAGACAGGGTCTGAGCCCCAGCATTTT

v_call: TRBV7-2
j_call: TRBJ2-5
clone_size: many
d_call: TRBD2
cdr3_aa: CASSLGLAGRQETQYF
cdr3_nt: TGTGCCAGCAGCTTAGGACTAGCGGGTCGCCAAGAGACCCAGTACTTC

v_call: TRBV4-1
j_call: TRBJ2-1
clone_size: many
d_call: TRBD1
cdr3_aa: CASSLTGTEYNEQFF
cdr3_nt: TGCGCCAGCAGCCTCACCGGGACAGAATACAATGAGCAGTTCTTC

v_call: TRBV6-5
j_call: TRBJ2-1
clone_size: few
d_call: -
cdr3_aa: CASSYSQGKGFNEQFF
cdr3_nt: TGTGCCAGCAGTTACTCCCAGGGCAAAGGTTTCAATGAGCAGTTCTTC

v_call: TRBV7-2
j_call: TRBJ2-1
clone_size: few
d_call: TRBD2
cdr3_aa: CASSLFLASGSNEQFF
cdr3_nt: TGTGCCAGCAGCTTATTTCTGGCTAGCGGGAGCAATGAGCAGTTCTTC

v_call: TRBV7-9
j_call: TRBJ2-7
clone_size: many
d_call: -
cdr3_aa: CASSLVWAGADEQYF
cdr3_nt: TGTGCCAGCAGCTTAGTTTGGGCGGGGGCGGATGAGCAGTACTTC

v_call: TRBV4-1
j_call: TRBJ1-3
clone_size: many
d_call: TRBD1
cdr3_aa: CASSPTGTGSSGNTIYF
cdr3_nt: TGCGCCAGCAGCCCTACCGGGACAGGGTCCTCTGGAAACACCATATATTTT

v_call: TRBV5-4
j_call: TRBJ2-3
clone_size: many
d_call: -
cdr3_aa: CASRGGQSAALDTQYF
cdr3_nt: TGTGCCAGCAGGGGGGGACAGTCGGCGGCCTTAGATACGCAGTATTTT

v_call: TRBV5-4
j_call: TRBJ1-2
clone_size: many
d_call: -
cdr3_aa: CASSFALGGYTF
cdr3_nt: TGTGCCAGCAGCTTCGCTCTTGGCGGCTACACCTTC

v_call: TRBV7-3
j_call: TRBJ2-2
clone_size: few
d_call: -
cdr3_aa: CASSSTQGRGLSGELFF
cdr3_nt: TGTGCCAGCAGCTCCACCCAGGGCAGGGGTCTTTCCGGGGAGCTGTTTTTT

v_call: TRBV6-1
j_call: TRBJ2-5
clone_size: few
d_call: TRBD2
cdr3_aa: CATRLAGNQETQYF
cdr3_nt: TGTGCCACTCGACTAGCGGGTAACCAAGAGACCCAGTACTTC

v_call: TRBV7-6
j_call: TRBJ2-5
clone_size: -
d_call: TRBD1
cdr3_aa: CASSTRQGIVETQYF
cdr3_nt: TGTGCCAGCAGCACCCGACAGGGGATCGTCGAGACCCAGTACTTC

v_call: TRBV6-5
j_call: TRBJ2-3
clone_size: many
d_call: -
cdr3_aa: CASRQFGSTDTQYF
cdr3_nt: TGTGCCAGCCGACAGTTCGGAAGCACAGATACGCAGTATTTT

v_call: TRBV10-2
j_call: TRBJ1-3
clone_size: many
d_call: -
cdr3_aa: CASSEQVGNTIYF
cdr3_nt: TGCGCCAGCAGTGAACAGGTTGGAAACACCATATATTTT

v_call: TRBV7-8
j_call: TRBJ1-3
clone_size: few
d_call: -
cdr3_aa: CASSLGGFGNTIYF
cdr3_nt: TGTGCCAGCAGCTTGGGGGGATTCGGAAACACCATATATTTT

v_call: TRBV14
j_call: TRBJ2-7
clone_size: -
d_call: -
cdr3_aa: CASSLRQFYEQYF
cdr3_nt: TGTGCCAGCAGCCTCCGACAGTTCTACGAGCAGTACTTC

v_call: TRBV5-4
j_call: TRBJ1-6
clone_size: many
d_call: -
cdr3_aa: CASSLGTQGSRNSPLHF
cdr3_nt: TGTGCCAGCAGCTTGGGGACCCAGGGGTCCCGCAATTCACCCCTCCACTTT